The entry below gives a single T cell receptor beta chain sequence along with its context. The data were taken from a study of OX40 agonist ivuxolimab in advanced cancers. Looking at the study overall: Dose-escalation patients suffered from hepatocellular carcinoma, melanoma, renal cell or head and neck cancer. Partial responses were achieved by three patients: one hepatocellular carcinoma, two cutaneous melanoma.

The CDR3 covers 14 residues. In germline, CDR1 is GTSNPN, CDR2 SVGIG (reference sequence). With 2 bases clipped from V and 8 bases from J, the junction kept 11 bases outside the gene matches. Measured with immunoSEQ multiplex PCR; TCRdb has only the in-frame clones, and not every one. Of over 65,000 clones listed, roughly 90% are singletons. This TCR was recovered from an adult with an advanced solid tumor such as melanoma, head and neck, liver or kidney cancer. The material was CD4+ or CD8+ T cells sorted from blood, obtained in a trial of the OX40 agonist ivuxolimab. This rearrangement joins TRBV30 to TRBJ2-7, with 8 nucleotides matching TRBD2. Here the CDR3 reads CAWSPGGISGKQYF. In nucleotides, the CDR3 is TGTGCCTGGAGTCCGGGAGGGATTTCTGGGAAGCAGTACTTC. Looking up the rest from reference TRBV30 and TRBJ2-7 gives the full variable domain: SQTIHQWPATLVQPVGSPLSLECTVEGTSNPNLYWYRQAAGRGLQLLFYSVGIGQISSEVPQNLSASRPQDRQFILSSKKLLLSDSGFYLCAWSPGGISGKQYFGPGTRLTVT.